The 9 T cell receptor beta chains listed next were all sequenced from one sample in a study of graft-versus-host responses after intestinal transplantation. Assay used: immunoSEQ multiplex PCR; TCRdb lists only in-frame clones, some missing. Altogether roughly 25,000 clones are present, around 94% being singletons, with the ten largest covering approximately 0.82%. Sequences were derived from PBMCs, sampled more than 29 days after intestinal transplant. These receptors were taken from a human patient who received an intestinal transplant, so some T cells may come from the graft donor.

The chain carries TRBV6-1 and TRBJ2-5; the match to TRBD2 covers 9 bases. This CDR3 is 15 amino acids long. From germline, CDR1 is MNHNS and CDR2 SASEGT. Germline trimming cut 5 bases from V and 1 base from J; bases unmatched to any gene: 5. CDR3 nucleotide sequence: TGTGCCAGCAGTTTTAGGGGACTAGCCCAAGAGACCCAGTACTTC. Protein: CASSFRGLAQETQYF.

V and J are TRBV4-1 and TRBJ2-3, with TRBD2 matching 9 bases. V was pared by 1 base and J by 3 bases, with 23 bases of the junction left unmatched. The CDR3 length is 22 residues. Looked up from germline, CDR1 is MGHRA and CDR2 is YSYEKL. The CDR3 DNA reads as TGCGCCAGCAGCCAAGTTACTCCGGGAGAGGGGCGGCGGGAGGGCCTGACAGATACGCAGTATTTT. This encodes CASSQVTPGEGRREGLTDTQYF.

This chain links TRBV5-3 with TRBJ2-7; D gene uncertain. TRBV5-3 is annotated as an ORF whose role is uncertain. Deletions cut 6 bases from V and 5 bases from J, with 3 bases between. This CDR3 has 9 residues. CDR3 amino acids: CARMHEQYF. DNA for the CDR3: TGTGCCAGAATGCACGAGCAGTACTTC.

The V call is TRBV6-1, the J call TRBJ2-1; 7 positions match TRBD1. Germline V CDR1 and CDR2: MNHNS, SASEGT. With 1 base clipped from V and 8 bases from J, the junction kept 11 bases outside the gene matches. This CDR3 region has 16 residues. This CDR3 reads CASSEGNRGGGDEQFF. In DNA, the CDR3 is TGTGCCAGCAGTGAAGGGAACAGGGGTGGCGGCGATGAGCAGTTCTTC.

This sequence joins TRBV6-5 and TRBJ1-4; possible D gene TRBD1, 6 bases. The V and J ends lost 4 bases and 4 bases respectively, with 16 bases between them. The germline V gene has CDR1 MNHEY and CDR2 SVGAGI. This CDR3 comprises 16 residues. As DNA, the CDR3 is TGTGCCAGCAGTTCTCCGCTGACAGGCGGTAATGAAAAACTGTTTTTT. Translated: CASSSPLTGGNEKLFF.

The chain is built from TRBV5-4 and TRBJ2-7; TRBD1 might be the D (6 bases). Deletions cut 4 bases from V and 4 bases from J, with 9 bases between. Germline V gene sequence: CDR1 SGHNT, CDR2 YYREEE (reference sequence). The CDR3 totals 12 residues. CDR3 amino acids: CASSAQGYEQYF. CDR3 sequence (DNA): TGTGCCAGCAGCGCCCAGGGGTACGAGCAGTACTTC.

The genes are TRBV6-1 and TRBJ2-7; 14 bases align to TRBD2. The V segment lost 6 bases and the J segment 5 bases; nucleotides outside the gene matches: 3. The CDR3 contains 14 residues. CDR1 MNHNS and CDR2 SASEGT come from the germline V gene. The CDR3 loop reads CASRRLAGGHEQYF. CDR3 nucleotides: TGTGCCAGCAGGCGACTAGCGGGAGGGCACGAGCAGTACTTC.

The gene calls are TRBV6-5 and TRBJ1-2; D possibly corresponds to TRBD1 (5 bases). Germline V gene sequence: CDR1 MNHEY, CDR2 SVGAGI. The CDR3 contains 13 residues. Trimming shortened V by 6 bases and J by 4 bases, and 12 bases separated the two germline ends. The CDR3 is CASRLEGSYGYTF. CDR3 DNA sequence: TGTGCCAGCAGATTGGAGGGGTCCTATGGCTACACCTTC.

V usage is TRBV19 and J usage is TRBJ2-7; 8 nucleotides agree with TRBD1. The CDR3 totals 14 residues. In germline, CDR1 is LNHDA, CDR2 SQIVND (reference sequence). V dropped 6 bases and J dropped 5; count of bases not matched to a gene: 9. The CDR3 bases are TGTGCCAGTAGCCATGGACAGGGAAAGGACGAGCAGTACTTC. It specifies CASSHGQGKDEQYF.